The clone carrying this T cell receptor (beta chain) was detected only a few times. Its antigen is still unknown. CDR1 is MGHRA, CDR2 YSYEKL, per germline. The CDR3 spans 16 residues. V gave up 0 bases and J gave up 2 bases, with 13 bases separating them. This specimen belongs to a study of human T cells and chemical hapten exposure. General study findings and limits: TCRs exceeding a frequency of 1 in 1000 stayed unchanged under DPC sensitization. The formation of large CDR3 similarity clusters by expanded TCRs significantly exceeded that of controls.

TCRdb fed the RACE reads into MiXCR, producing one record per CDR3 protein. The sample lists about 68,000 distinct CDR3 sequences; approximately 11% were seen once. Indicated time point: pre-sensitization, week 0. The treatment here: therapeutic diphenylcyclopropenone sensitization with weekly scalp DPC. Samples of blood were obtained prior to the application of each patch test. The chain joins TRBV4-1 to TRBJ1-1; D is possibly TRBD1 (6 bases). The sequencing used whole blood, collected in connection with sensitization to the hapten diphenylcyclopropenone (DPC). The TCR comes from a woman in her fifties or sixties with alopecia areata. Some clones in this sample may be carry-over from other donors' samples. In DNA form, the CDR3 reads TGCGCCAGCAGCCAAGATCCGGACAGACCCAACACTGAAGCTTTCTTT. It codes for CASSQDPDRPNTEAFF.